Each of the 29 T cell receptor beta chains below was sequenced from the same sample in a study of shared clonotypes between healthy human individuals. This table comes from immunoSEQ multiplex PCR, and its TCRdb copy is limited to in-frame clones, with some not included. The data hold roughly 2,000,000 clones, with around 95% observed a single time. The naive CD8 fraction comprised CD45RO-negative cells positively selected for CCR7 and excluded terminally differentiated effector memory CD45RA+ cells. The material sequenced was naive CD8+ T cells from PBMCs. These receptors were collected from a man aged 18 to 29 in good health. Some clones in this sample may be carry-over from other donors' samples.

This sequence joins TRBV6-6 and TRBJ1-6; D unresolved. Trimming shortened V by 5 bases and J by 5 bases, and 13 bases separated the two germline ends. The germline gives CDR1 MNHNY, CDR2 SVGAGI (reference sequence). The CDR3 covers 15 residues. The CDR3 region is CASSVLWGNNSPLHF. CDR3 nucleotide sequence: TGTGCCAGCAGTGTCCTATGGGGTAATAATTCACCCCTCCACTTT.

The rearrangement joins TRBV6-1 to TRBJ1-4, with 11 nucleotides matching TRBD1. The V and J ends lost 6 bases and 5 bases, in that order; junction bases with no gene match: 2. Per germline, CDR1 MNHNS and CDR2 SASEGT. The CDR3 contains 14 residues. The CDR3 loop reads CASSGTGGNEKLFF. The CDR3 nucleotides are TGTGCCAGCAGCGGGACAGGGGGAAATGAAAAACTGTTTTTT.

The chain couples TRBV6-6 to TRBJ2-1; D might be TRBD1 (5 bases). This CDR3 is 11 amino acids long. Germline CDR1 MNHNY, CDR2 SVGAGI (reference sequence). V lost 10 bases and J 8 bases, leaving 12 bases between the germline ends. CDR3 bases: TGTGCCACCGGGTGGGGCGATGAGCAGTTCTTC. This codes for CATGWGDEQFF.

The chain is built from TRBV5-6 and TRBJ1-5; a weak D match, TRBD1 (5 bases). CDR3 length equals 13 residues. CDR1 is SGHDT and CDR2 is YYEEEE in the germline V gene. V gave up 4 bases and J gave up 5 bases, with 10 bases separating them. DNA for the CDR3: TGTGCCAGCAGCCCCTGGGGGGATCAGCCCCAGCATTTT. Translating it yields CASSPWGDQPQHF. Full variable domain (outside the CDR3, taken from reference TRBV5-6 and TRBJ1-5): DAGVTQSPTHLIKTRGQQVTLRCSPKSGHDTVSWYQQALGQGPQFIFQYYEEEERQRGNFPDRFSGHQFPNYSSELNVNALLLGDSALYLCASSPWGDQPQHFGDGTRLSIL.

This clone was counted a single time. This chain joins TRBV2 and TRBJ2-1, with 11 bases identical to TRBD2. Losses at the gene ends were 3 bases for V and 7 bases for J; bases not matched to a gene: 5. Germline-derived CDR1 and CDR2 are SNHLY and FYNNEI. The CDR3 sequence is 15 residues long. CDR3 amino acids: CASSDISGRANEQFF. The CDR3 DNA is TGTGCCAGCAGTGATATTAGCGGGAGGGCGAATGAGCAGTTCTTC.

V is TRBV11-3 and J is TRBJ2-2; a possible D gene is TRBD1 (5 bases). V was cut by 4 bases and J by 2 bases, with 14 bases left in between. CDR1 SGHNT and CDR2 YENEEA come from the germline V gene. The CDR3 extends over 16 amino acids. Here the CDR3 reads CASSSTGRSNTGELFF. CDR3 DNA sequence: TGTGCCAGCAGCTCAACAGGACGGAGCAACACCGGGGAGCTGTTTTTT.

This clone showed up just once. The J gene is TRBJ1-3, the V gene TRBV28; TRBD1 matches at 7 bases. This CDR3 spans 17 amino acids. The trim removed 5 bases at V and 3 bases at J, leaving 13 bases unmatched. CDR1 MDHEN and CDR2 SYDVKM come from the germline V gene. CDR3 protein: CASSPYWGTAFGNTIYF. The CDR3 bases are TGTGCCAGCAGTCCGTACTGGGGGACAGCTTTTGGAAACACCATATATTTT.

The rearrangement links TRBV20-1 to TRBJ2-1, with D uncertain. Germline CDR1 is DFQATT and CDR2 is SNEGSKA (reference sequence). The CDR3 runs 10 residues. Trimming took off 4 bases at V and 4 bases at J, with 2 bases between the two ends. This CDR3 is CSAIYNEQFF. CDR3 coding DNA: TGCAGTGCTATATACAATGAGCAGTTCTTC.

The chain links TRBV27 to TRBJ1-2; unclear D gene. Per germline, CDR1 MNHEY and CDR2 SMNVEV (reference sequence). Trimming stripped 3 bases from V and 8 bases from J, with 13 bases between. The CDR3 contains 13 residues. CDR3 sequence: CASSFLSSGGYTF. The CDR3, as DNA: TGTGCCAGCAGTTTTCTCTCCTCGGGGGGCTACACCTTC.

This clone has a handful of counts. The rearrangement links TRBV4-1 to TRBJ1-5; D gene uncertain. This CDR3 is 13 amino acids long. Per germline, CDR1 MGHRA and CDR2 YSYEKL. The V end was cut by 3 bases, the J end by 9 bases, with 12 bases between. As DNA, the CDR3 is TGCGCCAGCAGCCAGGGCGGGGATCCGCCCCAGCATTTT. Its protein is CASSQGGDPPQHF.

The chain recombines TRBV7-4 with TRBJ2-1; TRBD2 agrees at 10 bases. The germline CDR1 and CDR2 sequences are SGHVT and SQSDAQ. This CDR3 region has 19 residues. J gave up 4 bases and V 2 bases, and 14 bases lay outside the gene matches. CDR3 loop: CASSLNGPSGSRGYNEQFF. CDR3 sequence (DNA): TGTGCCAGCAGCTTAAACGGGCCTAGCGGGAGCAGGGGTTACAATGAGCAGTTCTTC.

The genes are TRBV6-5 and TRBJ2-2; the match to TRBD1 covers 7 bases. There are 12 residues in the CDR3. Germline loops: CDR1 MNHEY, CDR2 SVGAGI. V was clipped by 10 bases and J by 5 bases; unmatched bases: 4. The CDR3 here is CATRQGTGELFF. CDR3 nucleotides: TGTGCCACCCGACAGGGTACCGGGGAGCTGTTTTTT.

CDR3 protein: CASRKPDYRAAGYGYTF. The CDR3 nucleotides are TGTGCCAGCAGGAAGCCCGACTACAGGGCAGCGGGCTATGGCTACACCTTC. This chain uses TRBV28 with TRBJ1-2; TRBD1 might be the D (6 bases). The CDR3 consists of 17 residues. CDR1 is MDHEN, CDR2 SYDVKM, per germline. Trimming stripped 6 bases from V and 4 bases from J, with 24 bases between.

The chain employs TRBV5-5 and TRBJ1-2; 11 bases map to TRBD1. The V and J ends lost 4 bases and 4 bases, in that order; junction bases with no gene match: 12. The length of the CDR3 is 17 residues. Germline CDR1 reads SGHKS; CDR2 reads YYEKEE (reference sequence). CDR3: CASSPRDRGILTYGYTF. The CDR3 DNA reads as TGTGCCAGCAGCCCCCGGGACAGGGGGATTTTAACCTATGGCTACACCTTC.

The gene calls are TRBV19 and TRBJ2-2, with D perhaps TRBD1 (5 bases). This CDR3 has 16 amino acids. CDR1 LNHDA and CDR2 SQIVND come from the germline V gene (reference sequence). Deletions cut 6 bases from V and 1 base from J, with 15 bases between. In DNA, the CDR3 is TGTGCCAGTAGACCCATTAGGGGCAAGAACACCGGGGAGCTGTTTTTT. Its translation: CASRPIRGKNTGELFF.

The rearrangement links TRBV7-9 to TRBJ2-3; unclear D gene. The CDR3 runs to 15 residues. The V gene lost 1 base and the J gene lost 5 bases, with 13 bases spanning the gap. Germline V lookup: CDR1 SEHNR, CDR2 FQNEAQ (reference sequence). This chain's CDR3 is CASSLGTAFQDTQYF. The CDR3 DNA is TGTGCCAGCAGCTTAGGAACAGCCTTTCAAGATACGCAGTATTTT.

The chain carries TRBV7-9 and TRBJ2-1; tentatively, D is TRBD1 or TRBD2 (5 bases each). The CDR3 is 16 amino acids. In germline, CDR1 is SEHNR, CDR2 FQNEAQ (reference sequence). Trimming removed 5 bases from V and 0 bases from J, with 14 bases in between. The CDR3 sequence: CASSPGPISSYNEQFF. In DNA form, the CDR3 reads TGTGCCAGCAGCCCGGGACCTATAAGCTCCTACAATGAGCAGTTCTTC. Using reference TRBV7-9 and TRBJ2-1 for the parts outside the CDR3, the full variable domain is DTGVSQNPRHKITKRGQNVTFRCDPISEHNRLYWYRQTLGQGPEFLTYFQNEAQLEKSRLLSDRFSAERPKGSFSTLEIQRTEQGDSAMYLCASSPGPISSYNEQFFGPGTRLTVL.

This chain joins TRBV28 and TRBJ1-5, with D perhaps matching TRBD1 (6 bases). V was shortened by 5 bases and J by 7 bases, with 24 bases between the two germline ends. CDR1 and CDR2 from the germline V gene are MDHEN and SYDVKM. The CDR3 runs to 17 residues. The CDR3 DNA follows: TGTGCCAGCAGTCCAATCCGGACGACAGGTTGGGTACAGCCCCAGCATTTT. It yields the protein CASSPIRTTGWVQPQHF.

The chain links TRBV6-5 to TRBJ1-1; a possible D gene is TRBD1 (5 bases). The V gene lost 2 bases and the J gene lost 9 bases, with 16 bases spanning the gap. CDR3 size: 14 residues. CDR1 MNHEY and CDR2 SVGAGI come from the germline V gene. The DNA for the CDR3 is TGTGCCAGCAGTTACAGCAGGGCGCGTACAAAAGCTTTCTTT. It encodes CASSYSRARTKAFF.

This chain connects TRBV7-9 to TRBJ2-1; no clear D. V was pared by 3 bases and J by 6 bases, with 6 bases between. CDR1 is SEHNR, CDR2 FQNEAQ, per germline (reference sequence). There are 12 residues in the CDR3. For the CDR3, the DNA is TGTGCCAGCAGCTTTATCCCCAATGAGCAGTTCTTC. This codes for CASSFIPNEQFF.

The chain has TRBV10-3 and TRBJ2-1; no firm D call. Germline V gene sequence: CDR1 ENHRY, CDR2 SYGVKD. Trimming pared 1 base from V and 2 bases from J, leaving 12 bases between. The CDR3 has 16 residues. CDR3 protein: CAISEFVDQAYNEQFF. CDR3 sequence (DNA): TGTGCCATCAGTGAGTTTGTAGACCAGGCCTACAATGAGCAGTTCTTC.

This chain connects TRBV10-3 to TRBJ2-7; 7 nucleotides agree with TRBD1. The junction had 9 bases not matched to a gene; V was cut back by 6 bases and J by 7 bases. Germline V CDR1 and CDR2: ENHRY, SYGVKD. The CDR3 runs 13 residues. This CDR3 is CAISGQVVQEQYF. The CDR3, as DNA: TGTGCCATCAGCGGACAGGTGGTTCAAGAGCAGTACTTC.

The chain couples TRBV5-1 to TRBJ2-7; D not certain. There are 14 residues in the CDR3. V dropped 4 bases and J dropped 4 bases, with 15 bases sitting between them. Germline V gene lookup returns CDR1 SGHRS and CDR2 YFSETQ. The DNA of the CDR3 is TGCGCCAGCAGCCTCACCCAGACGGAATACGAGCAGTACTTC. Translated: CASSLTQTEYEQYF.

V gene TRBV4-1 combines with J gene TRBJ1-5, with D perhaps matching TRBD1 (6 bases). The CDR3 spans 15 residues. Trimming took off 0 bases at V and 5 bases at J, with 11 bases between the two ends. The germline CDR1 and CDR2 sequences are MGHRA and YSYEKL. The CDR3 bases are TGCGCCAGCAGCCAAGATCCGGCAGGGGATCAGCCCCAGCATTTT. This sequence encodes CASSQDPAGDQPQHF.

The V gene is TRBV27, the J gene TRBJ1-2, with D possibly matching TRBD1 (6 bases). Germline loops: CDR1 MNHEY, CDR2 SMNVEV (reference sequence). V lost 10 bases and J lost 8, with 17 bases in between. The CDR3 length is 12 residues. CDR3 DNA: TGTGCCACCTCACAGGGTCTGGGCGGCTACACCTTC. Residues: CATSQGLGGYTF.

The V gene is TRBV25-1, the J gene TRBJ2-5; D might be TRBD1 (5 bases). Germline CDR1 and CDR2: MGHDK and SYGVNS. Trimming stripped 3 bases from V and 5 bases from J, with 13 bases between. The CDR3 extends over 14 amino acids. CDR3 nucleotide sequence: TGTGCCAGCAGTGAGGAGCAGGGTTACGAGACCCAGTACTTC. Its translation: CASSEEQGYETQYF.

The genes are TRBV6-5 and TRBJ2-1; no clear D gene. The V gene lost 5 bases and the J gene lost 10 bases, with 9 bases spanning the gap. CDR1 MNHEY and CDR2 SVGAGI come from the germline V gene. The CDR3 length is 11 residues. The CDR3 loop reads CASSGLEEQFF. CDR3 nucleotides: TGTGCCAGCAGTGGCTTGGAAGAGCAGTTCTTC.

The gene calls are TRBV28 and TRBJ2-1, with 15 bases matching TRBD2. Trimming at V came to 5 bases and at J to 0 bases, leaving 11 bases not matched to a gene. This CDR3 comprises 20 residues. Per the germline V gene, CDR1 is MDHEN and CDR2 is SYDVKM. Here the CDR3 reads CASSQPGLAGGPGSYNEQFF. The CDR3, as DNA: TGTGCCAGCAGTCAACCGGGACTAGCGGGAGGCCCGGGCTCCTACAATGAGCAGTTCTTC.

DNA of the CDR3: TGTGCCAGCAGCTTAGCAGGGTTGACTTCCTACGAGCAGTACTTC. Its protein product is CASSLAGLTSYEQYF. The V gene is TRBV7-9, the J gene TRBJ2-7; D gene ambiguous. CDR1 and CDR2 (germline): SEHNR, FQNEAQ (reference sequence). The CDR3 length is 15 residues. Trimming left V 0 bases short and J 1 base short, with 10 bases between.